The 2 T cell receptor beta chains below come from one sample, sequenced in a study of shared clonotypes between healthy human individuals. Only in-frame clones appear in the TCRdb table, and some are missing; sequencing was by immunoSEQ multiplex PCR. The profile shows hundreds of thousands of clones, roughly 95% of them singletons. As defined, naive CD8 cells were CD45RO-negative and positively selected for CCR7, with terminally differentiated effector memory CD45RA+ cells excluded. The material sequenced was naive CD8+ T cells sorted from blood. These receptors all stem from a woman in her twenties or thirties in good health.

The V call is TRBV2, the J call TRBJ2-7; 8 nucleotides line up with TRBD2. This CDR3 has 11 amino acids. V shed 8 bases, J shed 5 bases, and the junction held 2 bases outside the gene matches. Germline V gene lookup returns CDR1 SNHLY and CDR2 FYNNEI. This chain's CDR3 is CASGLAHEQYF. The CDR3 region has the DNA TGTGCCAGCGGACTAGCTCACGAGCAGTACTTC.

This chain uses TRBV27 with TRBJ2-1, with 15 positions matching TRBD2. CDR3 length: 15 amino acids. V lost 7 bases to trimming and J lost 11 bases; unmatched junction nucleotides: 9. Germline values: CDR1 MNHEY, CDR2 SMNVEV (reference sequence). The CDR3 nucleotides read TGTGCCAGCATTCAAGGACTAGCGGGAGGGGGGCAGCAGTTCTTC. Translated, it gives CASIQGLAGGGQQFF.